This T cell receptor beta chain was recovered during a study of cytomegalovirus exposure and HLA in healthy donors (dated by TCRdb to the late 2010s). For context, the study as a whole: An earlier analysis of approximately 550 of the donors reported about 250 Gb of sequence data and roughly 100 million unique TCR beta sequences from about 179 million T cells. Donor age, sex, ethnicity and CMV serostatus were collected together with the repertoire data. All discovery cohort repertoires had been generated using a single sequencing platform. The study was designed to test whether signatures of past pathogen exposure could be identified by cataloging public T cell receptors. The study combined high-throughput TCR immunosequencing, statistical association of individual TCRs with disease status, and machine learning to predict cytomegalovirus infection status. An earlier analysis of several hundred of the donors applied high-throughput TCR beta sequencing to assess whether each TCR beta V gene segment acted as functional or pseudogenic. Typing coverage differed by locus: A, B, C, DRB1 and DQB1 were typed in roughly 620-640 donors, DQA1 in about 510, DPA1 in over 600, and DPB1 in around 490. In the later analysis, no new phenotypic data were used to find candidate immune exposures; instead, reliance was placed on TCR beta sequences and their occurrence across donors. Both class I and class II loci were covered by HLA typing, at four-digit resolution. Besides the first cohort of roughly 700 subjects, a separate validation cohort made up of 120 different subjects was used. On average, around 240,000 unique TCR beta nucleotide sequences were sequenced per donor among a few hundred genotyped donors of the cohort, with roughly 19% of those sequences being non-productive. About 300 gigabases of sequencing data and tens of millions of unique TCR sequences were included in an early release covering over 600 HLA-typed donors. To study patterns of TCR occurrence, a later analysis re-analyzed previously published TCR beta repertoires from hundreds of donors and added high-resolution HLA genotyping. Of the 300 to 450 genotyped donors, approximately 83% fell in the genetic ancestry cluster associated with self-reported Caucasian donors. The T cell repertoires of about 700 subjects were profiled by immunosequencing and related to cytomegalovirus serostatus. Roughly five DR-DQ haplotypes were handled as single units for association and clustering because linkage in the cohort was strong. In a later genetic analysis, genome-wide SNP genotypes for about 65% of the roughly 670 donors were used, and that subset was treated as a discovery cohort. Here is what the overall study found, with its caveats: A later analysis associated 16,951 TCR beta sequences with specific HLA alleles at a false discovery rate of 0.05. In the study, about 150 TCR beta chains were listed as associated with cytomegalovirus. A later analysis found that most CMV-associated TCR beta chains appeared HLA-restricted, with HLA associations seemingly driven largely by CMV exposure. This cohort had only TCR beta chains sequenced, and the lack of alpha or paired-chain data limited which features could be detected. The earlier analysis of some 540 of the donors excluded approximately 17 rarely observed V segments, including chromosome 9 orphons, because counts were too low. In a later analysis, TCR association rates were found to vary across HLA loci, with the most associated TCRs seen for DRB1 alleles and the fewest for HLA-C alleles. Because HLA typing was unavailable for some donors at each locus, only the typed subset was used in association tests. A later genetic analysis associated a missense DCLRE1C variant with V-gene and J-gene trimming of TCR beta chains, and an independent cohort replicated the association. A later genetic analysis reported fewer N-insertions in productive TCRs among donors in an Asian-associated ancestry cluster than the approximately 700-donor mean. A later analysis reported that several top co-occurrence clusters appeared linked to parvovirus B19, influenza, CMV and Epstein-Barr virus. A cluster of highly shared sequence variants was judged likely to be a technical artifact of the sequencing pipeline. Sequencing depth was assumed to be roughly uniform across donors in the presence/absence analyses, though that assumption may not hold. The classifier was reported to diagnose cytomegalovirus status with high specificity and sensitivity in both the original and validation cohorts. An earlier analysis of approximately 540 of the donors showed that most TCR beta V segments appeared in productive rearrangements either about 90% or about 30% of the time, which broadly matched IMGT annotations. Linkage disequilibrium might explain the correlated functional status among segregating V segments, but an unknown experimental factor could not be ruled out. In vitro tests confirmed that three of the cytomegalovirus-associated TCR beta chains recognize cytomegalovirus antigens. Immune exposure information for the cohort was limited to CMV serostatus. A further reported finding was that TCR beta sequences accurately predicted the HLA-A and HLA-B alleles for most subjects in the first cohort. Compared with equally common non-associated chains, HLA-associated TCR beta chains in a later analysis were more clonally expanded and had lower generation probabilities. When HLA alleles, especially DR and DQ, strongly co-occurred, attributing TCR associations to individual alleles was difficult. The authors suggested that the approach could potentially be generalized to other disease states and immunological phenotypes. Most TCR sequences were seen in very few donors, while some public TCRs were found in many individuals. The 87-base-pair reads could not distinguish some IMGT-functional V segments, including TRBV6-2 and TRBV6-3, so those segments were excluded.

The method was the immunoSEQ multiplex PCR assay. For the multiplex PCR, a mixture combining 60 forward primers for TCR Vbeta segments and 13 reverse primers for TCR Jbeta segments was used. The CDR3 region of rearranged TCR beta genes was amplified from genomic DNA by a multiplex PCR assay. The amplified TCR beta libraries were sequenced on the Illumina HiSeq System as 87-base-pair reads. On the study's bioinformatics: A later analysis tallied 70 million to 100 million unique TCR beta chains across the 610 or so repertoires, and some 12 million of those chains were shared by two or more donors. A nearest-neighbor algorithm error-corrected the raw reads and collapsed the reads into unique sequences, merging closely related sequences to remove PCR and sequencing errors. V, D and J gene segments were assigned by aligning CDR3 sequences to IMGT reference sequences. Each retained sequence needed at least a six-nucleotide match to both a V gene segment and a J gene segment. Rearrangements were classified as productive when the CDR3 lacked stop codons and remained in frame with V and J, and all other rearrangements were classified as non-productive. CDR3 was defined by IMGT convention, running from the second conserved V-encoded cysteine to the conserved J-encoded phenylalanine. Sequences without an unambiguous match to a single V gene segment were excluded from the earlier analysis of a few hundred of the donors. In an earlier analysis of some 590 of the donors, V segments were called functional above 56.7% productive rearrangements and were called segregating when the between-donor standard deviation exceeded 5%. To diagnose cytomegalovirus status from the catalog of TCR beta chain sequences, a statistical classification framework was built. In a later analysis, V and J genes were assigned by comparing TCR nucleotide sequences against IMGT/GENE-DB human TR gene sequences. The TCRdist pipeline was used in a later analysis to assign CDR3 sequences and most-parsimonious VDJ recombination scenarios. In a later analysis, each TCR beta chain was defined by its CDR3 amino acid sequence together with its V-gene family, and reads without a unique V-gene family were excluded. In a later analysis, approximately 640 highly shared, low-generation-probability nucleotide sequences were removed to address suspected cross-contamination and a sequencing artifact. A later analysis calculated a clonal expansion index for each public chain from normalized within-repertoire ranks of inferred template counts. In a later analysis, generation probabilities were computed with a VDJ recombination model fitted to out-of-frame rearrangements, and the resulting probabilities were checked against IGoR. A later analysis scored TCR-TCR, TCR-HLA and TCR-CMV co-occurrence with hypergeometric tests, applying a repertoire-size bias correction to TCR pairs. A later analysis estimated false discovery rates by permuting HLA or CMV assignments 20 times. In a later analysis, co-occurring TCRs were grouped using DBSCAN, and TCRdist sequence similarity was added for clustering within HLA-allele-positive subsets. Repertoires with fewer than 30,000 or more than 120,000 public chains, plus five repertoires with anomalous nucleotide sharing, were excluded from co-occurrence clustering. The source is immuneACCESS, and TCRdb retained only in-frame sequences with V and J called. Part of the clones is not carried over; for the studies checked, unresolved V genes explain less than half of this, and the remainder is unexplained. V, J and clone size derive from that table, while D and trimming were established from the DNA sequence. The sample table gives under 200,000 clones. In total, the top ten clones hold roughly 2% of the sample.

The cohort comprised fewer than 700 healthy bone marrow donors. At the time of sampling, every cohort member was nominally healthy, though immune exposures that went unrecorded were likely present. The donor was CMV seronegative and was included in the group of around 320 seronegative cohort members. A peripheral blood sample was collected from each donor, and TCR beta sequencing was performed on peripheral blood mononuclear cells. Genomic DNA extraction from the blood cell samples was performed with the Qiagen DNeasy Blood Extraction Kit. Trimming leaves V shorter by 7 bases and J shorter by 4 bases, with the junction holding 12 bases beyond the gene matches. From cysteine to phenylalanine, the CDR3 is 15 amino acids long. Only the CDR3 DNA stays, 45 bases, in frame from base 1. From a lookup of the germline V gene (reference sequence), CDR1 and CDR2 are LNHDA and SQIVND. As to this clone: The antigen this receptor binds is unknown.

The sample consisted of PBMCs. The rearranged chain carries TRBV19 and TRBJ1-1, and 7 junction bases match TRBD1. This TCR was recovered from a man aged 25-40 years in good health and CMV-seronegative. The CDR3 sequence is CASKTGDGIGTEAFF. The nucleotide sequence is given as TGTGCCAGTAAAACAGGGGATGGAATTGGCACTGAAGCTTTCTTT.